This T cell receptor beta chain was captured in a study of beta chain features in type 1 diabetes. Study-level results: The study left unresolved whether HLA type influences TCRB rearrangement. PCR may have favored shorter templates equally in patients and controls. In every one of the four CD4+ subsets, TCRB CDR3s were moderately but significantly shorter in Type 1 diabetes patients. Patients' naive, central memory and Treg TCRB repertoires seemed closer to one another than those of healthy donors.

With respect to this clone: Its antigen is as yet unknown.

Investigators reverse transcribed all isolated RNA, so they sequenced expressed TCRB transcripts. Samples of naive, central memory and regulatory T cells yielded a mean of about 3.9 million reads. Using immunoSEQ multiplex PCR, the repertoire was profiled, and TCRdb retains in-frame clones only, with some absent. Among approximately 280,000 clones, approximately 15% were seen once, and the ten largest hold about 0.014%. CDR3 length: 15 amino acids. Trimming left V 5 bases short and J 0 bases short, with 12 bases between. Per germline, CDR1 SEHNR and CDR2 FQNEAQ (reference sequence). Material for sequencing was naive CD4+ T cells from blood. The gene calls are TRBV7-9 and TRBJ2-3; perhaps TRBD1 as D (6 bases). This sequence originates from a man younger than 30 with type 1 diabetes. CDR3 DNA: TGTGCCAGCAGCACCCAGACAGGAAGCACAGATACGCAGTATTTT. It specifies CASSTQTGSTDTQYF.